Listed below are T cell receptor beta chains from one sample, sequenced in a study of blood T cell repertoires in COVID-19. Sequenced by immunoSEQ multiplex PCR; TCRdb stores in-frame clones only, minus some. The sample shows 270,000 or so clones, roughly 90% of them seen only once. Material: peripheral blood. These receptors came from a man aged 35-49 years with acute or convalescent COVID-19. Both conserved end residues are part of each CDR3. The D gene is left open where the match is weak. Size values are once, few and many counts, or a class for expanded clones, and some rows have none.

J	V	size	D	CDR3	DNA
TRBJ2-3	TRBV9	-	TRBD1	CASGGQGDTQYF	TGTGCCAGCGGGGGACAGGGGGATACGCAGTATTTT
TRBJ1-6	TRBV5-1	-	TRBD1	CASSFHPDRENSPLHF	TGCGCCAGCAGCTTTCATCCCGACAGGGAGAATTCACCCCTCCACTTT
TRBJ1-4	TRBV28	-	-	CASSINEKLFF	TGTGCCAGCAGTATAAATGAAAAACTGTTTTTT
TRBJ2-2	TRBV12-5	-	-	CASGLVIANTGELFF	TGTGCTAGTGGTTTGGTTATAGCGAACACCGGGGAGCTGTTTTTT
TRBJ2-1	TRBV7-8	-	TRBD1	CASSLGQGAYEQFF	TGTGCCAGCAGCTTAGGACAGGGGGCTTATGAGCAGTTCTTC
TRBJ1-1	TRBV19	-	TRBD1	CASSPRDRTNTEAFF	TGTGCCAGTAGTCCACGGGACAGAACGAACACTGAAGCTTTCTTT
TRBJ2-2	TRBV2	-	-	CASSKEGRGTGELFF	TGTGCCAGCAGCAAGGAGGGGCGCGGCACCGGGGAGCTGTTTTTT
TRBJ2-2	TRBV27	-	-	CASIQWNTGELFF	TGTGCCAGCATCCAATGGAACACCGGGGAGCTGTTTTTT
TRBJ2-2	TRBV6-1	-	-	CASSERPGVWELFF	TGTGCCAGCAGTGAAAGACCCGGGGTGTGGGAGCTGTTTTTT
TRBJ2-1	TRBV10-3	-	TRBD1	CAISHDRALYNEQFF	TGTGCCATCAGTCATGACAGGGCACTCTACAATGAGCAGTTCTTC
TRBJ1-3	TRBV11-2	-	-	CASSPPTVFSGNTIYF	TGTGCCAGCAGCCCCCCTACAGTTTTCTCTGGAAACACCATATATTTT
TRBJ1-2	TRBV7-9	-	-	CASSLGGLGYGYTF	TGTGCCAGCAGCTTAGGAGGACTGGGCTATGGCTACACCTTC
TRBJ2-2	TRBV12-3/TRBV12-4	-	-	CASIGLTGELFF	TGTGCCAGCATCGGACTTACCGGGGAGCTGTTTTTT
TRBJ2-7	TRBV5-1	-	TRBD1	CASSPRTGGGEQYF	TGCGCCAGCAGCCCCCGGACAGGGGGCGGTGAGCAGTACTTC
TRBJ2-5	TRBV5-4	-	-	CASSSPLLGAGETQYF	TGTGCCAGCAGCTCCCCTTTGTTGGGGGCTGGAGAGACCCAGTACTTC
TRBJ1-1	TRBV7-8	-	-	CASSSQGGTEAFF	TGTGCCAGCAGCTCACAGGGTGGCACTGAAGCTTTCTTT
TRBJ2-1	TRBV6-6	-	-	CASSRLGGVNEQFF	TGTGCCAGCAGCCGCTTGGGCGGGGTCAATGAGCAGTTCTTC
TRBJ2-2	TRBV6-5	once	-	CASSRTVKNTGELFF	TGTGCCAGCAGCCGGACTGTTAAGAACACCGGGGAGCTGTTTTTT